The 8 T cell receptor beta chains listed next were all sequenced from one sample in a study of blood T cell repertoires in COVID-19. Sequenced by immunoSEQ multiplex PCR; TCRdb stores in-frame clones only, minus some. The profile shows approximately 300,000 clones, 92% of them singletons. Source material: PBMCs or T cells enriched from blood (not recorded which). Receptor source: a woman aged 25-40 years who had recovered from COVID-19.

The V call is TRBV5-4, the J call TRBJ1-1; possibly TRBD1 for D (5 bases). Germline V gene sequence: CDR1 SGHNT, CDR2 YYREEE (reference sequence). This CDR3 region has 13 residues. Trimming left V 6 bases short and J 4 bases short, with 13 bases between. For the CDR3, the DNA is TGTGCCAGCACCCCCCCCGGGGGCACTGAAGCTTTCTTT. This codes for CASTPPGGTEAFF.

The chain carries TRBV5-8 and TRBJ1-6; 10 nucleotides align to TRBD1. The CDR3 has 14 amino acids. CDR1 and CDR2 from the germline V gene are SGHTS and YDEGEE. V was pared by 3 bases and J by 10 bases, with 4 bases of the junction left unmatched. CDR3 protein: CASSWDRGGSPLHF. Written as DNA, the CDR3 is TGTGCCAGCAGCTGGGACAGGGGAGGCTCACCCCTCCACTTT.

The chain couples TRBV5-1 to TRBJ2-1, with TRBD1 matching 9 bases. Losses at the gene ends were 4 bases for V and 7 bases for J; bases not matched to a gene: 6. Per germline, CDR1 SGHRS and CDR2 YFSETQ. This CDR3 spans 14 amino acids. The chain's CDR3 is CASSPGQGQNEQFF. In DNA form, the CDR3 reads TGCGCCAGCAGCCCTGGACAGGGGCAAAATGAGCAGTTCTTC.

The rearrangement joins TRBV15 to TRBJ1-2, with 7 nucleotides matching TRBD1. After removal of 5 bases from V and 6 bases from J, the junction contained 15 bases not matched to a gene. The CDR3 contains 16 residues. CDR1 LNHNV and CDR2 YYDKDF come from the germline V gene (reference sequence). CDR3 amino acids: CATSGLRTGPRDGYTF. The CDR3 region has the DNA TGTGCCACCAGCGGCCTTCGGACAGGCCCACGGGATGGCTACACCTTC.

This chain uses TRBV27 with TRBJ1-1; 8 bases are a match to TRBD1. Germline V gene data show CDR1 as MNHEY and CDR2 as SMNVEV (reference sequence). V shed 2 bases and J 5 bases; nucleotides not matched to a gene: 7. This CDR3 is built from 15 residues. The CDR3: CASSLGSTGGTEAFF. The DNA for the CDR3 is TGTGCCAGCAGTTTAGGGTCAACAGGGGGAACTGAAGCTTTCTTT.

The chain has TRBV19 and TRBJ2-5; 8 bases line up with TRBD1. Losses at the gene ends were 6 bases for V and 1 base for J; bases not matched to a gene: 1. CDR1 and CDR2 (germline): LNHDA, SQIVND (reference sequence). CDR3 length: 13 amino acids. The CDR3 DNA reads as TGTGCCAGTAGGGGACAGGCCCAAGAGACCCAGTACTTC. It is translated as CASRGQAQETQYF.

This chain connects TRBV5-1 to TRBJ1-4; D remains ambiguous. CDR3 length: 14 amino acids. Trimming pared 1 base from V and 0 bases from J, leaving 4 bases between. From germline, CDR1 is SGHRS and CDR2 YFSETQ. The CDR3 bases are TGCGCCAGCAGCTTGTCTGCAACTAATGAAAAACTGTTTTTT. This encodes CASSLSATNEKLFF. The full variable domain, completed using reference TRBV5-1 and TRBJ1-4, is KAGVTQTPRYLIKTRGQQVTLSCSPISGHRSVSWYQQTPGQGLQFLFEYFSETQRNKGNFPGRFSGRQFSNSRSEMNVSTLELGDSALYLCASSLSATNEKLFFGSGTQLSVL.

The chain is built from TRBV9 and TRBJ2-7; D gene unclear. Germline CDR1 reads SGDLS; CDR2 reads YYNGEE. The V gene lost 0 bases and the J gene lost 4 bases, with 11 bases spanning the gap. The CDR3 is 14 residues long. CDR3 nucleotides: TGTGCCAGCAGCGTAGGGGCAGATCCATACGAGCAGTACTTC. Protein product: CASSVGADPYEQYF.